The T cell receptor (beta chain) under discussion was sequenced for a study of beta chain features in type 1 diabetes. Study results and caveats: Insertions at VDJ junctions were less frequent in type 1 diabetes patients. These patients also deleted more nucleotides at the same junctions. Shorter templates might be favored by PCR, and equally so in patients and in controls. TCRB CDR3 length was moderately but significantly reduced in all four CD4+ subsets of Type 1 diabetes patients.

The germline V gene has CDR1 MNHGY and CDR2 SAAAGT. V trimming: 6 bases; J trimming: 0 bases; junction bases outside the gene matches: 13. The CDR3 is 18 amino acids. In its sample, this clone was seen a few times. Its antigen is as yet unknown. Reverse transcription of all isolated RNA meant that expressed TCRB transcripts were sequenced. Sequenced by immunoSEQ multiplex PCR; TCRdb stores in-frame clones only, minus some. The sample includes 200,000 to 250,000 clones, 25% to 30% of them seen just once. Via CD45RO/CCR7/CD25/CD127/CD95/CD27, cells of the CD4+ naive, central memory, regulatory and stem cell-like memory subsets were sorted.

The sequencing sample was made of central memory CD4+ T cells from blood. The clonotype was recovered from a man aged 30 to 45 in good health. V and J are TRBV6-8 and TRBJ2-3; the match to TRBD1 covers 9 bases. The CDR3: CASSRQRTGVTSTDTQYF. The CDR3 nucleotides are TGTGCCAGCAGCCGGCAGAGGACAGGGGTGACTAGCACAGATACGCAGTATTTT.